Following are 32 T cell receptor beta chains from one sample sequenced in a study of breast tumors, draining lymph nodes, adjacent tissues. Axillary draining lymph nodes of breast cancer patients supplied the node samples. TCRdb used MiXCR to reprocess the multiplex PCR reads, holding one entry per CDR3 protein. The table lists about 270,000 distinct CDR3 sequences, 30% to 35% of them singletons. Material for sequencing was axillary lymph node tissue. The receptors shown here come from a female donor with breast cancer. Some clones in this sample may be carry-over from other donors' samples.

Many counts were recorded for this clonotype. The rearrangement joins TRBV24-1 to TRBJ2-3, with D uncertain. The V gene lost 3 bases and the J gene lost 1 base, with 10 bases spanning the gap. The CDR3 spans 15 residues. In germline, CDR1 is KGHDR, CDR2 SFDVKD. The CDR3 loop is CATSDKITGTDTQYF. For the CDR3, the DNA is TGTGCCACCAGTGATAAGATAACGGGCACAGATACGCAGTATTTT.

There are a few counts of this clonotype. V usage is TRBV6-6 and J usage is TRBJ2-3; unclear D gene. Trimming removed 7 bases at V and 6 bases at J, with 20 bases between. The CDR3 is 15 amino acids. Germline CDR1 is MNHNY and CDR2 is SVGAGI (reference sequence). CDR3 in DNA: TGTGCCAGCACCCTCCGGCGGTCCGGGCGGGATACGCAGTATTTT. Translated, it gives CASTLRRSGRDTQYF.

This clonotype occurred many times. The chain carries TRBV20-1 and TRBJ1-3, with TRBD1 matching 7 bases. The germline gives CDR1 DFQATT, CDR2 SNEGSKA (reference sequence). CDR3 length: 15 residues. The trim removed 7 bases at V and 0 bases at J, leaving 9 bases unmatched. The CDR3 region has the DNA TGCAGTGGTAGCGAGGGGGCGATCTCTGGAAACACCATATATTTT. Its protein product is CSGSEGAISGNTIYF.

This clonotype was seen many times. The chain uses TRBV7-8 and TRBJ2-5; no definite D call. The V gene lost 5 bases and the J gene lost 1 base, with 17 bases spanning the gap. Per the germline V gene, CDR1 is SGHVS and CDR2 is FQNEAQ. CDR3 size: 16 residues. CDR3 nucleotide sequence: TGTGCCAGCAGCCCACCGGTCCGGCGGACCCAAGAGACCCAGTACTTC. Translation gives CASSPPVRRTQETQYF.

On this clonotype itself: The CDR3 carries no conserved terminal phenylalanine or tryptophan, so it likely arises from a read error. The chain joins TRBV5-6 to TRBJ2-6; D unclear. The CDR3 extends over 15 amino acids. Per the germline V gene, CDR1 is SGHDT and CDR2 is YYEEEE. CDR3 sequence (DNA): TGCGCCAGCAGCTTCGGAACCTCTGGGGCCAACGTCCTGACTCTC. Protein: CASSFGTSGANVLTL.

The gene calls are TRBV7-2 and TRBJ2-5; D may correspond to TRBD1 or TRBD2 (5 bases each). CDR3 length equals 15 residues. V shed 4 bases and J shed 5 bases, with 17 bases lying between them. CDR1 and CDR2 (germline): SGHTA, FQGNSA. The CDR3 DNA follows: TGTGCCAGCAGCTCCTTGGGACCAGTATTGGAGACCCAGTACTTC. This translates into CASSSLGPVLETQYF.

V is TRBV9 and J is TRBJ2-1; 8 nucleotides align to TRBD2. The CDR3 sequence is 18 residues long. Germline CDR1 reads SGDLS; CDR2 reads YYNGEE. J gave up 4 bases and V 0 bases, and 12 bases lay outside the gene matches. Written as DNA, the CDR3 is TGTGCCAGCAGCGTAGCTTATGGCGGGAGGCCGTATTACAATGAGCAGTTCTTC. This codes for CASSVAYGGRPYYNEQFF.

This clonotype has ten or more counts. The V call is TRBV5-8, the J call TRBJ2-7, with D possibly matching TRBD2 (6 bases). In germline, CDR1 is SGHTS, CDR2 YDEGEE. The V end was cut by 0 bases, the J end by 4 bases, with 17 bases between. This CDR3 spans 16 amino acids. The DNA for the CDR3 is TGTGCCAGCAGCTTGGCCCCGGGGGATCTGGGGTACGAGCAGTACTTC. Its translation: CASSLAPGDLGYEQYF. Full variable domain (remainder filled in from reference TRBV5-8 and TRBJ2-7): EAGVTQSPTHLIKTRGQQATLRCSPISGHTSVYWYQQALGLGLQFLLWYDEGEERNRGNFPPRFSGRQFPNYSSELNVNALELEDSALYLCASSLAPGDLGYEQYFGPGTRLTVT.

The J gene is TRBJ2-6, the V gene TRBV30; D is uncertain. Germline loops: CDR1 GTSNPN, CDR2 SVGIG (reference sequence). Trimming shortened V by 0 bases and J by 0 bases, and 6 bases separated the two germline ends. This CDR3 has 15 amino acids. The CDR3 is CAWSVGLSGANVLTF. The CDR3 nucleotides read TGTGCCTGGAGTGTAGGTCTCTCTGGGGCCAACGTCCTGACTTTC.

This clonotype was observed at least ten times. The rearrangement joins TRBV20-1 to TRBJ2-1; D is ambiguous. The V end lost 0 bases, the J end lost 10 bases, and 16 bases lay between the germline ends. Germline V gene data show CDR1 as DFQATT and CDR2 as SNEGSKA (reference sequence). This CDR3 is 14 amino acids long. CDR3 in amino acids: CSARDRRDGVEQFF. The DNA for the CDR3 is TGCAGTGCTAGAGATCGGCGAGATGGGGTAGAGCAGTTCTTC.

Details on this clonotype: A clone one base away is much larger, so this may be a read error. This rearrangement joins TRBV20-1 to TRBJ2-7; D uncertain. Germline lookup yields CDR1 DFQATT and CDR2 SNEGSKA (reference sequence). There are 13 residues in the CDR3. The CDR3 reads CSATRMGNYAQYF. Here the CDR3 DNA reads TGCAGTGCTACCAGGATGGGCAACTACGCGCAGTACTTC.

This clonotype has ten or more counts. The chain carries TRBV7-9 and TRBJ2-1; 7 nucleotides align to TRBD2. CDR1 is SEHNR and CDR2 is FQNEAQ in the germline V gene (reference sequence). V was clipped by 5 bases and J by 7 bases; unmatched bases: 8. There are 14 residues in the CDR3. CDR3 in amino acids: CASSPSSGWNEQFF. CDR3 DNA: TGTGCCAGCAGCCCCAGTAGCGGGTGGAATGAGCAGTTCTTC.

This clonotype was seen once. V gene TRBV7-3 combines with J gene TRBJ2-1; TRBD2 might be the D (6 bases). There are 14 residues in the CDR3. Germline lookup yields CDR1 SGHTA and CDR2 FQGTGA. V was shortened by 8 bases and J by 6 bases, with 17 bases between the two germline ends. CDR3: CASRQLGLFNEQFF. CDR3 nucleotides: TGTGCCAGCCGCCAATTGGGACTTTTCAATGAGCAGTTCTTC.

About this clonotype: Just one base apart from a much larger clone, this may be a read error. The chain employs TRBV11-2 and TRBJ2-7; 7 nucleotides align to TRBD2. The CDR3 runs 16 residues. Germline assignment: CDR1 SGHAT and CDR2 FQNNGV. CDR3 DNA: TGCGCCAGCAGCCAAGATGCTAGCGGCCGCTCCTACGAGCAGTACTTC. Translated, it gives CASSQDASGRSYEQYF.

The CDR3 loop is CSVVTGGNYGYTF. The DNA for the CDR3 is TGCAGCGTTGTGACAGGGGGCAACTATGGCTACACCTTC. The rearrangement uses TRBV29-1 and TRBJ1-2, with TRBD1 identical over 10 bases. Unmatched junction bases numbered 1, after V lost 4 bases and J lost 2 bases. Germline CDR1 reads SQVTM; CDR2 reads ANQGSEA. The CDR3 is 13 amino acids.

In the case of this clonotype: A much larger clone lies one base from this, so it may be a read error. The chain uses TRBV11-2 and TRBJ2-7; D is unresolved. This CDR3 spans 15 amino acids. V shed 1 base and J shed 2 bases, with 12 bases lying between them. The V gene's germline CDR1 is SGHAT and CDR2 FQNNGV. CDR3 DNA: TGTGCCAGCAGCTTAGCTGGCGGATTAACCTACGAGCAGTACTTC. Translation: CASSLAGGLTYEQYF.

A single count supports this clonotype. The gene calls are TRBV15 and TRBJ2-3; 14 nucleotides align to TRBD2. V was pared by 11 bases and J by 6 bases, with 19 bases of the junction left unmatched. This CDR3 region has 18 residues. The germline gives CDR1 LNHNV, CDR2 YYDKDF (reference sequence). Here the CDR3 reads CAWSNPGTSGSYPDTQYF. In DNA form, the CDR3 reads TGTGCCTGGAGTAATCCCGGGACTAGCGGGAGTTACCCGGATACGCAGTATTTT.

Points on this clonotype: A much larger clone lies a single base off, so this may be a read error. The chain employs TRBV5-6 and TRBJ2-2; a weak D match, TRBD2 (6 bases). The CDR3 contains 16 residues. The germline CDR1 and CDR2 sequences are SGHDT and YYEEEE. V dropped 4 bases and J dropped 4 bases, with 17 bases sitting between them. CDR3 nucleotide sequence: TGTGCCAGCAGCGCGACCGGGACTTCGAGCACCGGGGAGCTGTTTTTT. Translation: CASSATGTSSTGELFF.

This clonotype was picked up a small number of times. V usage is TRBV28 and J usage is TRBJ2-1; no definite D call. The ends were cut back, 2 bases at V and 9 bases at J, with 8 bases in the middle. This CDR3 region has 12 residues. Germline values: CDR1 MDHEN, CDR2 SYDVKM. In nucleotides, the CDR3 is TGTGCCAGCAGTTTAATGGTGGGTGAGCAGTTCTTC. Translation gives CASSLMVGEQFF.

This clonotype has at least ten counts. The chain carries TRBV19 and TRBJ2-5; D is ambiguous. This CDR3 is 13 amino acids long. V shed 0 bases and J shed 5 bases, with 7 bases lying between them. Germline V CDR1 and CDR2: LNHDA, SQIVND (reference sequence). In DNA form, the CDR3 reads TGTGCCAGTAGTATAGATCTCAGGGAGACCCAGTACTTC. Protein: CASSIDLRETQYF.

The rearrangement joins TRBV30 to TRBJ2-1; TRBD2 aligns across 10 bases. Germline V gene sequence: CDR1 GTSNPN, CDR2 SVGIG (reference sequence). CDR3 size: 17 residues. V shed 3 bases and J 7 bases; nucleotides not matched to a gene: 15. For the CDR3, the DNA is TGTGCCTGGAGCCAGCAGCTTCTAGCGGGAGTGAGGAATGAGCAGTTCTTC. Protein product: CAWSQQLLAGVRNEQFF.

The rearrangement joins TRBV7-8 to TRBJ2-5, with 10 bases matching TRBD2. Trimming cost V 1 base and J 1 base; bases outside gene matches: 6. The germline CDR1 and CDR2 sequences are SGHVS and FQNEAQ. The CDR3 consists of 17 residues. The CDR3 DNA reads TGTGCCAGCAGCTTAGGAATAACTAGCGGGACCCAAGAGACCCAGTACTTC. Its protein product is CASSLGITSGTQETQYF. Combining the CDR3 with reference TRBV7-8 and TRBJ2-5 gives the whole variable domain GAGVSQSPRYKVAKRGQDVALRCDPISGHVSLFWYQQALGQGPEFLTYFQNEAQLDKSGLPSDRFFAERPEGSVSTLKIQRTQQEDSAVYLCASSLGITSGTQETQYFGPGTRLLVL.

This chain uses TRBV7-6 with TRBJ1-2; D gene ambiguous. Trimming left V 1 base short and J 5 bases short, with 11 bases between. CDR3 length: 14 amino acids. The V gene's germline CDR1 is SGHVS and CDR2 FNYEAQ. Here the CDR3 DNA reads TGTGCCAGCAGCTTAGGGCCAGGTGAATATGGCTACACCTTC. It encodes CASSLGPGEYGYTF. Drawing the rest from reference TRBV7-6 and TRBJ1-2, the complete variable domain is GAGVSQSPRYKVTKRGQDVALRCDPISGHVSLYWYRQALGQGPEFLTYFNYEAQQDKSGLPNDRFSAERPEGSISTLTIQRTEQRDSAMYRCASSLGPGEYGYTFGSGTRLTVV.

This chain connects TRBV12-5 to TRBJ1-1; D is ambiguous. CDR1 is LGHNT and CDR2 is FRNRAP in the germline V gene. The CDR3 runs to 13 residues. CDR3 loop: CASSFAGNTEAFF. The CDR3 DNA reads as TGTGCCAGCAGTTTTGCGGGGAACACTGAAGCTTTCTTT.

This clonotype was found many times. The V gene is TRBV9, the J gene TRBJ2-1, with D perhaps given as TRBD1 or TRBD2 (5 bases each). The CDR3 sequence is 16 residues long. The V gene lost 0 bases and the J gene lost 3 bases, with 13 bases spanning the gap. Germline lookup yields CDR1 SGDLS and CDR2 YYNGEE. The CDR3 DNA follows: TGTGCCAGCAGCGTAGCGGGGCGGCCGGTCTACAATGAGCAGTTCTTC. This sequence encodes CASSVAGRPVYNEQFF.

The V gene is TRBV19, the J gene TRBJ1-3, with 9 bases identical to TRBD1. J gave up 10 bases and V 6 bases, and 4 bases lay outside the gene matches. The CDR3 loop spans 12 amino acids. CDR1 and CDR2 from the germline V gene are LNHDA and SQIVND (reference sequence). CDR3 residues: CASRRTGETIYF. The CDR3 DNA reads as TGTGCCAGTAGGCGGACAGGGGAGACCATATATTTT. Looking up the rest from reference TRBV19 and TRBJ1-3 gives the full variable domain: DGGITQSPKYLFRKEGQNVTLSCEQNLNHDAMYWYRQDPGQGLRLIYYSQIVNDFQKGDIAEGYSVSREKKESFPLTVTSAQKNPTAFYLCASRRTGETIYFGEGSWLTVV.

The chain carries TRBV10-1 and TRBJ2-7, with 8 nucleotides matching TRBD2. Per the germline V gene, CDR1 is WNHNN and CDR2 is SYGVQD (reference sequence). CDR3 length: 12 residues. CDR3 DNA: TGCGCACTAGCGGAGGGGTCCTACGAGCAGTACTTC. Encoded protein: CALAEGSYEQYF.

Notes on this clonotype: This may stem from a read error, because a much larger clone lies one nucleotide away. The rearrangement links TRBV5-6 to TRBJ2-6; D might be TRBD1 or TRBD2, each matching 5 bases. This CDR3 is 19 amino acids long. Germline assignment: CDR1 SGHDT and CDR2 YYEEEE. CDR3 DNA: TGTGCCTGCAGCCTGTTGAAAAGGGGACGGGCCTCTGGGGCCAACGTCCTGACTTTC. As protein: CACSLLKRGRASGANVLTF.

This clonotype was seen only once. An end of the junction differs from the germline gene, which may be a read error. This rearrangement joins TRBV12-3 or TRBV12-4 to TRBJ2-5; TRBD2 matches at 7 bases. The CDR3 spans 13 residues. CDR3 nucleotide sequence: TGTGCCAGCAGTTACGCGGGAGAAGAGACCCAGCACTTC. This sequence encodes CASSYAGEETQHF.

This clonotype has a count of ten or more. At one boundary the junction diverges from the germline segment, which might be a read error. The chain uses TRBV20-1 and TRBJ1-2, with 7 bases identical to TRBD1. The CDR3 covers 12 residues. Germline V gives CDR1 DFQATT, CDR2 SNEGSKA (reference sequence). CDR3 DNA: TGCAGTGCCGCGACAGGGACCTATGGCCACACCTTC. Amino acid sequence: CSAATGTYGHTF.

This clonotype came up many times. The rearrangement uses TRBV19 and TRBJ2-5; D gene ambiguous. The CDR3 sequence is 13 residues long. Trimming removed 5 bases from V and 4 bases from J, with 11 bases in between. Per germline, CDR1 LNHDA and CDR2 SQIVND (reference sequence). The CDR3, as DNA: TGTGCCAGTAGTGCCGTTATGAGAGAGACCCAGTACTTC. It is translated as CASSAVMRETQYF.

J is TRBJ1-3 and V is TRBV7-7; D not certain. The CDR3 extends over 13 amino acids. CDR1 and CDR2 from the germline V gene are SSHAT and FNYEAQ (reference sequence). The CDR3 region has the DNA TGTGCTAGATCAGGTGTCTCTGGAAACACCATATATTTT. It translates to CARSGVSGNTIYF.